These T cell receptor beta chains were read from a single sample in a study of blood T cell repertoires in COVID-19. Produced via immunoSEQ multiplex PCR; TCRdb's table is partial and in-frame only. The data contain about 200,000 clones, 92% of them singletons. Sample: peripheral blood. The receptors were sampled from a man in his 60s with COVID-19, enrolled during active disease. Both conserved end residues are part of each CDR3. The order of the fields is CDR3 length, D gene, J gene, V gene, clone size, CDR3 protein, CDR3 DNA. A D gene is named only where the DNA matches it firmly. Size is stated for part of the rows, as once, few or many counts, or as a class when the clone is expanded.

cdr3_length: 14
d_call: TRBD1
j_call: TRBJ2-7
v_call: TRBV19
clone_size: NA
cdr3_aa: CASSIGDRVHEQYF
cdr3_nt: TGTGCCAGTAGTATAGGGGACAGGGTTCACGAGCAGTACTTC

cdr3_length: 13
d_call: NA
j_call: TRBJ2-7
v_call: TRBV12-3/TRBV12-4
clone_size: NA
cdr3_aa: CASSLARAAEQYF
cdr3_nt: TGTGCCAGCAGTTTAGCGCGGGCAGCTGAGCAGTACTTC

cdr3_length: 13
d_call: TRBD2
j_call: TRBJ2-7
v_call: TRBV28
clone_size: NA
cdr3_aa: CASSSGGLYEQYF
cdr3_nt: TGTGCCAGCAGTAGCGGGGGACTTTACGAGCAGTACTTC

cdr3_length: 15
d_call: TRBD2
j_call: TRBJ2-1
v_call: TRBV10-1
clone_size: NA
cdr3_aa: CASSDMGLPTNEQFF
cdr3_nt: TGCGCCAGCAGTGATATGGGACTACCCACCAATGAGCAGTTCTTC

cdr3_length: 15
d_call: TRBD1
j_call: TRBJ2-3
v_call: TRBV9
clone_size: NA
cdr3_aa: CASSVVGQGPDTQYF
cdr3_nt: TGTGCCAGCAGCGTAGTGGGACAGGGGCCAGATACGCAGTATTTT

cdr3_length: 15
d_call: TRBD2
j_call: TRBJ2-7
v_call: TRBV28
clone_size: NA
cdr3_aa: CASSPRLAGTYEQYF
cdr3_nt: TGTGCCAGCAGTCCCAGACTAGCGGGGACCTACGAGCAGTACTTC

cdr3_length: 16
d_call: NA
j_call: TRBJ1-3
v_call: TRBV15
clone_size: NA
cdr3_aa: CATSLLASDSGNTIYF
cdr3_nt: TGTGCCACCAGCCTCCTGGCCTCCGACTCTGGAAACACCATATATTTT

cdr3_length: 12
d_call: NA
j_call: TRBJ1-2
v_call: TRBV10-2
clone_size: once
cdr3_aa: CASSDRGYGYTF
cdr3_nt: TGCGCCAGCAGTGACAGAGGATATGGCTACACCTTC

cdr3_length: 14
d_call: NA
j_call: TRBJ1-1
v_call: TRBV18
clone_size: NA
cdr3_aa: CASSPGGRDTEAFF
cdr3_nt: TGTGCCAGCTCACCGGGGGGGCGGGACACTGAAGCTTTCTTT

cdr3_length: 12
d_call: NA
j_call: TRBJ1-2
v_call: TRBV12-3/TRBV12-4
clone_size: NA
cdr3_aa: CASAEVNYGYTF
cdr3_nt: TGTGCCAGCGCAGAGGTGAACTATGGCTACACCTTC

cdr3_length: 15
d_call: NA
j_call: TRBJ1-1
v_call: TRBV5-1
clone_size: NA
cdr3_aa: CASSLGRTMNTEAFF
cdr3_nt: TGCGCCAGCAGCTTGGGCAGAACCATGAACACTGAAGCTTTCTTT

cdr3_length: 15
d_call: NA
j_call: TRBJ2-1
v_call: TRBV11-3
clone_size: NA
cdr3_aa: CASSLRAGAYNEQFF
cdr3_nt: TGTGCCAGCAGCTTAAGGGCAGGGGCCTACAATGAGCAGTTCTTC

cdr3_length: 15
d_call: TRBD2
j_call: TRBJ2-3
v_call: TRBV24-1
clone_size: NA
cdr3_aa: CATSVGGTGTDTQYF
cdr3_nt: TGTGCCACCAGTGTCGGGGGGACCGGAACAGATACGCAGTATTTT

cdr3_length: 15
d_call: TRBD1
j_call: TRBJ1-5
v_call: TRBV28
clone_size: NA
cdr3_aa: CASREGTGGNQPQHF
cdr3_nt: TGTGCCAGCAGAGAGGGGACAGGGGGCAATCAGCCCCAGCATTTT

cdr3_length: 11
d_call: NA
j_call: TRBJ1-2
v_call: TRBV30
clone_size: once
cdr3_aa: CAWISVAGYTF
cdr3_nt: TGTGCCTGGATCAGTGTTGCAGGCTACACCTTC

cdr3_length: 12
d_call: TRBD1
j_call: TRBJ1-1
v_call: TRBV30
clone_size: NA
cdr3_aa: CAWMTGPTEAFF
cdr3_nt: TGTGCCTGGATGACAGGGCCCACTGAAGCTTTCTTT

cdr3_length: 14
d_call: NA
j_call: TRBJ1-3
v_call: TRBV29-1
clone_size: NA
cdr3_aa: CSVVGHNSGNTIYF
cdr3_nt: TGCAGCGTTGTGGGACATAACTCTGGAAACACCATATATTTT

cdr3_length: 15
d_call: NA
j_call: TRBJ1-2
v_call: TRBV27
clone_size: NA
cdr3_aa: CASRSPIRGGYGYTF
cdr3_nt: TGTGCCAGCAGATCCCCTATAAGGGGGGGGTATGGCTACACCTTC

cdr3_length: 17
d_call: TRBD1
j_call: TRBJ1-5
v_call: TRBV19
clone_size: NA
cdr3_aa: CASSMGWDRGLNQPQHF
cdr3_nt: TGTGCCAGTAGTATGGGTTGGGACAGGGGACTCAATCAGCCCCAGCATTTT

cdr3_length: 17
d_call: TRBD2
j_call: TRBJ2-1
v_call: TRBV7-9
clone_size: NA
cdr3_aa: CASTPIGLAGSYNEQFF
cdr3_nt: TGTGCCAGCACCCCTATAGGGCTAGCGGGCTCCTACAATGAGCAGTTCTTC

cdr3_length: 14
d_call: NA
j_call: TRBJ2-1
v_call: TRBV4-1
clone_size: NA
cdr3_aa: CASSPGSNYNEQFF
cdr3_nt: TGCGCCAGCAGCCCGGGATCTAACTACAATGAGCAGTTCTTC

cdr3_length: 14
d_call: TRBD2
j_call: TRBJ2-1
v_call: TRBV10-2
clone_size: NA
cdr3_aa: CASSNLAGANEQFF
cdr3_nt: TGCGCCAGCAGTAACCTAGCGGGGGCCAATGAGCAGTTCTTC

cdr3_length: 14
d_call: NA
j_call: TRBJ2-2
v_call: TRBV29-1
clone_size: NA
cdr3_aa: CSVPRRGNTGELFF
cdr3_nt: TGCAGCGTCCCTCGGAGGGGGAACACCGGGGAGCTGTTTTTT

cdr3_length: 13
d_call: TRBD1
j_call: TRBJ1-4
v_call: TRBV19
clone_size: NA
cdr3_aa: CASRGATNEKLFF
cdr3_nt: TGTGCCAGCAGGGGGGCAACTAATGAAAAACTGTTTTTT

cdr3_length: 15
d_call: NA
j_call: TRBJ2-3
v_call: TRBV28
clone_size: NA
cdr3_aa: CASSLWSQGTDTQYF
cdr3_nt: TGTGCCAGCAGTTTATGGTCTCAGGGCACAGATACGCAGTATTTT

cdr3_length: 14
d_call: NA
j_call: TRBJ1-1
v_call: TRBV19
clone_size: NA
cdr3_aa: CASSIDPDRTEAFF
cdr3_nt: TGTGCCAGTAGTATAGATCCCGACAGAACTGAAGCTTTCTTT

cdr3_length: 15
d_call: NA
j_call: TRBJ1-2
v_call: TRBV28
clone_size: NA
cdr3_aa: CASSLAPGAQRGYTF
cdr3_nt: TGTGCCAGCAGTTTGGCGCCAGGGGCCCAGCGGGGCTACACCTTC

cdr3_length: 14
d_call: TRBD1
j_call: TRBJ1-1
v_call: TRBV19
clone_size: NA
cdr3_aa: CASRAGQSYTEAFF
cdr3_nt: TGTGCCAGTAGGGCGGGACAGTCGTACACTGAAGCTTTCTTT

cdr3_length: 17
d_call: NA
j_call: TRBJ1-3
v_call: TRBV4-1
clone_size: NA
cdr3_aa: CASSQENTGRSGNTIYF
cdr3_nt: TGCGCCAGCAGCCAGGAAAACACAGGGCGCTCTGGAAACACCATATATTTT

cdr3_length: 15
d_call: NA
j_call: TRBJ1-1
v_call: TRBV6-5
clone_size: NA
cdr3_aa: CASSPTQGLVTEAFF
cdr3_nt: TGTGCCAGCAGCCCCACCCAGGGTTTGGTCACTGAAGCTTTCTTT

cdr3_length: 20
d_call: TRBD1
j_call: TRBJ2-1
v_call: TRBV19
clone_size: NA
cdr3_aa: CASSHGGGQGAPISYNEQFF
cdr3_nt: TGTGCCAGTAGTCATGGGGGGGGACAGGGGGCCCCGATCTCCTACAATGAGCAGTTCTTC

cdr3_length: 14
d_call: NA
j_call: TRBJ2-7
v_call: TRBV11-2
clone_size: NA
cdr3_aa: CASELKGGGYEQYF
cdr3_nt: TGTGCCAGCGAGCTGAAGGGAGGGGGCTACGAGCAGTACTTC

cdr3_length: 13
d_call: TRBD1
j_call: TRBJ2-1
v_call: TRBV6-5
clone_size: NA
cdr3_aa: CASSYSHRGEQFF
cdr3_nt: TGTGCCAGCAGTTACTCGCACAGGGGTGAGCAGTTCTTC

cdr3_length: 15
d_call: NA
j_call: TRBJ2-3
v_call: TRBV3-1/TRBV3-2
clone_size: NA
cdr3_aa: CASSPGLGGTDTQYF
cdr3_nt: TGTGCCAGCAGCCCGGGACTGGGGGGCACAGATACGCAGTATTTT

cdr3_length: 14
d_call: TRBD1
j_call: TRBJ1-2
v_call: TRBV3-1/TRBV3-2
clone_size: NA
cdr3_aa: CASSQDGRGQGYTF
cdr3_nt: TGTGCCAGCAGCCAAGATGGCAGGGGGCAGGGCTACACCTTC

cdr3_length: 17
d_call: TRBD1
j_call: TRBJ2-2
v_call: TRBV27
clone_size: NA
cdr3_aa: CASSSPGGVPYTGELFF
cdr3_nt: TGTGCCAGCAGTTCACCAGGGGGCGTACCGTACACCGGGGAGCTGTTTTTT

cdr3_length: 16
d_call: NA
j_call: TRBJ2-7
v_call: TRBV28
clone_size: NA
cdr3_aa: CASSQPGQVISYEQYF
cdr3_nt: TGTGCCAGCAGTCAACCGGGACAAGTTATCTCCTACGAGCAGTACTTC

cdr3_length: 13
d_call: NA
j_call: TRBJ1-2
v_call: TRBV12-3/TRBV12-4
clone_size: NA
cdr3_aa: CASRFRQFDGYTF
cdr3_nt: TGTGCCAGCAGATTTAGACAATTCGACGGCTACACCTTC

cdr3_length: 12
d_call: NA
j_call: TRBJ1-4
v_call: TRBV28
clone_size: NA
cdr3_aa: CASSYQVEKLFF
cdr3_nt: TGTGCCAGCAGCTATCAAGTGGAAAAACTGTTTTTT

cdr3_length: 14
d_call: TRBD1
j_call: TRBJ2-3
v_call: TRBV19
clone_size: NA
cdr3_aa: CASSTGQGGDTQYF
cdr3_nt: TGTGCCAGTAGTACGGGACAGGGTGGCGATACGCAGTATTTT

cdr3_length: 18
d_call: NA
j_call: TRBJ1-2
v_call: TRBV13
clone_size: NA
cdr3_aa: CASSLPLSMDSPGDGYTF
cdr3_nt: TGTGCCAGCAGCCTACCCCTCTCAATGGACAGCCCCGGCGATGGCTACACCTTC

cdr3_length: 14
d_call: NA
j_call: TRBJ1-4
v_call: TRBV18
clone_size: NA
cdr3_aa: CASSPGAPNEKLFF
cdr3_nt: TGTGCCAGCTCACCTGGGGCCCCTAATGAAAAACTGTTTTTT

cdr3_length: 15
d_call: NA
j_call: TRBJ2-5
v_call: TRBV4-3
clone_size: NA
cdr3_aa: CASSHRRGGQETQYF
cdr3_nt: TGCGCCAGCAGCCACCGAAGGGGGGGCCAAGAGACCCAGTACTTC